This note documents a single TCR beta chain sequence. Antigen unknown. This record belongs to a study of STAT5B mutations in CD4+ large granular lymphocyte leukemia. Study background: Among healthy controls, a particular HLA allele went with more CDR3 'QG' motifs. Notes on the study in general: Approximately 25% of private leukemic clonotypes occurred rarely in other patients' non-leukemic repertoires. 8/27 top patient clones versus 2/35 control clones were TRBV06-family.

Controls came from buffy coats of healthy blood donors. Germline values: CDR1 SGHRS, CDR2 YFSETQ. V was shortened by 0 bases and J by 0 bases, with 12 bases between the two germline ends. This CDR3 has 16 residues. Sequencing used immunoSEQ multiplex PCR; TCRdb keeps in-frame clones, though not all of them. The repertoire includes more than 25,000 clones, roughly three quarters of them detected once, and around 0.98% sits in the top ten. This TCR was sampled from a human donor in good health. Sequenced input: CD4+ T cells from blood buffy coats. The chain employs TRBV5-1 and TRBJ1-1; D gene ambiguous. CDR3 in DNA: TGCGCCAGCAGCTTGGTCTTTTCGAAGATGAACACTGAAGCTTTCTTT. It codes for CASSLVFSKMNTEAFF.